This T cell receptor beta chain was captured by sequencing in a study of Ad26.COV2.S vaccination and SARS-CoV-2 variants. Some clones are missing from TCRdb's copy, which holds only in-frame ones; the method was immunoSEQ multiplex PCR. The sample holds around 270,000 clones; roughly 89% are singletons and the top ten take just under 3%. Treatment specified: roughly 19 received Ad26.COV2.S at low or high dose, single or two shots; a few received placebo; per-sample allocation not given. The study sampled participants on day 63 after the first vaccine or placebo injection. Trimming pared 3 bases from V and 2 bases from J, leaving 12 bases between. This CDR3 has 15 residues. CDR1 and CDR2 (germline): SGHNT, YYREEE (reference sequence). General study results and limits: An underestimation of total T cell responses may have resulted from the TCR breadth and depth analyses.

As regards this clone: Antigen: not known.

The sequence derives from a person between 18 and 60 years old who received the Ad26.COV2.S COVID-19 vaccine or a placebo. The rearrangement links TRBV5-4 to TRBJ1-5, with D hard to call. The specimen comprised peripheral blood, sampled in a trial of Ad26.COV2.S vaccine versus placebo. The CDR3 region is CASSSAPWGNQPQHF. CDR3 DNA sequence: TGTGCCAGCAGCTCGGCCCCGTGGGGCAATCAGCCCCAGCATTTT.